The 32 T cell receptor beta chains given below trace back to one sample, sequenced in a study of blood T cell repertoires in COVID-19. Some clones are missing from TCRdb's copy, which holds only in-frame ones; the method was immunoSEQ multiplex PCR. This sample has about 410,000 clones, with around 89% found just once. The sample comprised peripheral blood. These receptors originate from a woman in her thirties or forties with COVID-19, enrolled during active disease.

The rearrangement links TRBV18 to TRBJ2-1; D is undetermined. The length of the CDR3 is 14 residues. CDR1 KGHSH and CDR2 LQKENI come from the germline V gene. V gave up 3 bases and J gave up 3 bases, with 9 bases separating them. CDR3 region: CASSPSTNYNEQFF. CDR3 nucleotides: TGTGCCAGCTCACCTTCAACAAACTACAATGAGCAGTTCTTC.

The genes are TRBV13 and TRBJ1-2; TRBD1 agrees at 7 bases. The CDR3 runs to 16 residues. V trimming: 4 bases; J trimming: 4 bases; junction bases outside the gene matches: 12. The germline V gene encodes CDR1 PRHDT and CDR2 FYEKMQ (reference sequence). The CDR3 spells CASSSEPGQLTYGYTF. The CDR3 DNA sequence: TGTGCCAGCAGCTCCGAGCCGGGACAGCTAACCTATGGCTACACCTTC. The full variable domain, rest sourced from reference TRBV13 and TRBJ1-2, is AAGVIQSPRHLIKEKRETATLKCYPIPRHDTVYWYQQGPGQDPQFLISFYEKMQSDKGSIPDRFSAQQFSDYHSELNMSSLELGDSALYFCASSSEPGQLTYGYTFGSGTRLTVV.

This rearrangement joins TRBV5-6 to TRBJ1-3; 7 nucleotides line up with TRBD1. The CDR3 is 15 amino acids. The germline V gene has CDR1 SGHDT and CDR2 YYEEEE. V shed 0 bases, J shed 3 bases, and the junction held 3 bases outside the gene matches. CDR3 nucleotides: TGTGCCAGCAGCTTGGGAGGACAGGTTGGAAACACCATATATTTT. Translated: CASSLGGQVGNTIYF.

This chain joins TRBV6-5 and TRBJ2-7; no definite D call. V was cut by 0 bases and J by 2 bases, with 11 bases left in between. This CDR3 is 15 amino acids long. Germline CDR1 MNHEY, CDR2 SVGAGI. The CDR3 DNA reads as TGTGCCAGCAGTTACTCCGCCAGTTACCCCTACGAGCAGTACTTC. Amino acids: CASSYSASYPYEQYF.

The chain employs TRBV7-8 and TRBJ1-6, with D uncertain. V lost 1 base and J 10 bases, leaving 14 bases between the germline ends. This CDR3 has 15 residues. Germline values: CDR1 SGHVS, CDR2 FQNEAQ. The CDR3 DNA is TGTGCCAGCAGCTTAGTTCCCGTATTACAATCACCCCTCCACTTT. It yields the protein CASSLVPVLQSPLHF.

V is TRBV9 and J is TRBJ1-5; D call uncertain. The germline gives CDR1 SGDLS, CDR2 YYNGEE. Trimming left V 2 bases short and J 4 bases short, with 7 bases between. The CDR3 runs to 13 residues. For the CDR3, the DNA is TGTGCCAGCAGCGTGACGGGGAATCAGCCCCAGCATTTT. Translated, it gives CASSVTGNQPQHF.

The chain combines TRBV7-8 with TRBJ1-2; weak D call: TRBD1 (6 bases). Germline-derived CDR1 and CDR2 are SGHVS and FQNEAQ. V lost 4 bases and J lost 2, with 11 bases in between. The CDR3 has 14 residues. As DNA, the CDR3 is TGTGCCAGCAGCTCGGGACACAAAAACTATGGCTACACCTTC. Translating gives CASSSGHKNYGYTF. The whole variable domain, remainder taken from reference TRBV7-8 and TRBJ1-2, is GAGVSQSPRYKVAKRGQDVALRCDPISGHVSLFWYQQALGQGPEFLTYFQNEAQLDKSGLPSDRFFAERPEGSVSTLKIQRTQQEDSAVYLCASSSGHKNYGYTFGSGTRLTVV.

V gene TRBV4-3 combines with J gene TRBJ1-1, with 8 positions matching TRBD1. V shed 2 bases and J 1 base; nucleotides not matched to a gene: 3. The CDR3 has 15 residues. Germline V CDR1 and CDR2: LGHNA, YSLEER. This chain's CDR3 is CASSQIGQGNTEAFF. The CDR3 DNA sequence: TGCGCCAGCAGCCAAATCGGACAGGGGAACACTGAAGCTTTCTTT.

The V gene is TRBV3-1 (or the pseudogene TRBV3-2), the J gene TRBJ1-5; a weak D match, TRBD1 (5 bases). CDR3 length: 12 residues. V was trimmed by 3 bases and J by 9 bases, leaving 9 bases between them. The germline CDR1 and CDR2 sequences are LGHDT and YNNKEL (reference sequence). The CDR3 here is CASSHAQGPQHF. CDR3 DNA sequence: TGTGCCAGCAGCCACGCTCAGGGGCCCCAGCATTTT.

This clone was picked up a small number of times. The chain links TRBV6-5 to TRBJ2-1, with a possible D match to TRBD2 (6 bases). This CDR3 contains 14 residues. With 2 bases removed from V and 7 bases from J, the gap between germline ends came to 12 bases. Germline V gene data show CDR1 as MNHEY and CDR2 as SVGAGI. This chain's CDR3 is CASSYGGMGNEQFF. The CDR3 DNA follows: TGTGCCAGCAGTTACGGGGGGATGGGGAATGAGCAGTTCTTC.

J is TRBJ2-1 and V is TRBV5-1; tentatively, D is TRBD1 (6 bases). Germline CDR1 is SGHRS and CDR2 is YFSETQ. V lost 0 bases and J lost 1, with 14 bases in between. This CDR3 spans 17 amino acids. Here the CDR3 DNA reads TGCGCCAGCAGCTTGGGCCCCCAGGGGTCGTCCTACAATGAGCAGTTCTTC. It codes for CASSLGPQGSSYNEQFF.

The chain couples TRBV5-1 to TRBJ2-2; 8 positions match TRBD2. Germline V gene sequence: CDR1 SGHRS, CDR2 YFSETQ. Losses at the gene ends were 3 bases for V and 8 bases for J; bases not matched to a gene: 6. CDR3 length: 14 residues. The CDR3 coding sequence is TGCGCCAGCAGCTACGGAGCGGGAGTGGGGGAGCTGTTTTTT. Its protein is CASSYGAGVGELFF.

V and J are TRBV28 and TRBJ1-1; D is unresolved. Trimming removed 6 bases at V and 6 bases at J, with 14 bases between. CDR3 length: 13 amino acids. The germline CDR1 and CDR2 sequences are MDHEN and SYDVKM. This chain's CDR3 is CASSPPGWAEAFF. The CDR3 DNA is TGTGCCAGCAGCCCTCCCGGGTGGGCTGAAGCTTTCTTT.

The rearrangement links TRBV5-1 to TRBJ2-5; 10 nucleotides match TRBD2. V was pared by 1 base and J by 1 base, with 7 bases of the junction left unmatched. Germline loops: CDR1 SGHRS, CDR2 YFSETQ. CDR3 length equals 17 residues. CDR3 coding DNA: TGCGCCAGCAGCTTGCGAGCGGGGGGGCCGGGCCAAGAGACCCAGTACTTC. This sequence encodes CASSLRAGGPGQETQYF.

The chain carries TRBV7-8 and TRBJ1-4, with a tentative D call TRBD1 (5 bases). With 5 bases removed from V and 6 bases from J, the gap between germline ends came to 13 bases. The CDR3 totals 14 residues. Per germline, CDR1 SGHVS and CDR2 FQNEAQ. The chain's CDR3 is CASSPGGGYEKLFF. The CDR3 DNA is TGTGCCAGCAGCCCGGGGGGGGGATATGAAAAACTGTTTTTT.

The CDR3 region has the DNA TGTGCCAGCAGCTTAGGGCGGACAGGGAGAGGCGAGCAGTACTTC. Translation: CASSLGRTGRGEQYF. The rearrangement links TRBV7-2 to TRBJ2-7, with TRBD1 matching over 8 bases. The V gene end was trimmed by 1 base and the J gene end by 6 bases; junction bases not matched to a gene: 8. The CDR3 spans 15 residues. In germline, CDR1 is SGHTA, CDR2 FQGNSA.

The rearrangement links TRBV5-1 to TRBJ1-3; D gene unclear. Germline V gene sequence: CDR1 SGHRS, CDR2 YFSETQ. V lost 5 bases and J lost 0, with 9 bases in between. This CDR3 is built from 14 residues. The CDR3 DNA is TGCGCCAGCAGTCCCGAGAGCTCTGGAAACACCATATATTTT. Its protein is CASSPESSGNTIYF.

The CDR3 sequence is CASSPKLRQGRAFF. The CDR3 DNA follows: TGTGCCAGCAGCCCCAAGCTTAGACAGGGCCGAGCTTTCTTT. The chain uses TRBV21-1 and TRBJ1-1; TRBD1, the table's D call, was not compared with the DNA. TRBV21-1 is assigned pseudogene status. The CDR3 is made up of 14 amino acids.

V and J are TRBV30 and TRBJ1-2; D perhaps matches TRBD1 (5 bases). CDR3 length: 16 residues. V was pared by 6 bases and J by 8 bases, with 28 bases between. Germline V gives CDR1 GTSNPN, CDR2 SVGIG (reference sequence). Here the CDR3 DNA reads TGTGCCTGTCACCTCCGGCTATCTAGAGGGACTTGGGGCTACACCTTC. Protein sequence: CACHLRLSRGTWGYTF. The entire variable domain, with the rest obtained from reference TRBV30 and TRBJ1-2, is as follows: SQTIHQWPATLVQPVGSPLSLECTVEGTSNPNLYWYRQAAGRGLQLLFYSVGIGQISSEVPQNLSASRPQDRQFILSSKKLLLSDSGFYLCACHLRLSRGTWGYTFGSGTRLTVV.

The rearrangement links TRBV11-3 to TRBJ2-7; D gene uncertain. The CDR3 loop spans 11 amino acids. Germline V gene data show CDR1 as SGHNT and CDR2 as YENEEA. The V and J ends lost 5 bases and 4 bases respectively, with 6 bases between them. CDR3 nucleotides: TGTGCCAGCAGCCCATGTTACGAGCAGTACTTC. Amino acid sequence: CASSPCYEQYF. Looking up the rest from reference TRBV11-3 and TRBJ2-7 gives the full variable domain: EAGVVQSPRYKIIEKKQPVAFWCNPISGHNTLYWYLQNLGQGPELLIRYENEEAVDDSQLPKDRFSAERLKGVDSTLKIQPAELGDSAVYLCASSPCYEQYFGPGTRLTVT.

This chain joins TRBV6-5 and TRBJ1-1; TRBD1 matches 7 bases. The CDR3 runs 15 residues. Germline assignment: CDR1 MNHEY and CDR2 SVGAGI. With V trimmed by 2 bases and J by 2 bases, 5 bases remained unmatched. The DNA for the CDR3 is TGTGCCAGCAGTTACCAGGGACAGATTAACACTGAAGCTTTCTTT. Protein product: CASSYQGQINTEAFF.

The chain recombines TRBV5-1 with TRBJ2-1; TRBD2 matches 8 bases. The CDR3 runs to 16 residues. V shed 1 base, J shed 6 bases, and the junction held 9 bases outside the gene matches. The germline V gene encodes CDR1 SGHRS and CDR2 YFSETQ. For the CDR3, the DNA is TGCGCCAGCAGCTTGCGGACTAGCCCCATTTTCAATGAGCAGTTCTTC. It encodes CASSLRTSPIFNEQFF.

J is TRBJ2-7 and V is TRBV29-1; weak D call: TRBD1 (5 bases). CDR3 length: 16 residues. Trimming shortened V by 5 bases and J by 0 bases, and 20 bases separated the two germline ends. The germline V gene has CDR1 SQVTM and CDR2 ANQGSEA. CDR3 DNA sequence: TGCAGCGTTTTTTCTCATGTTACAGGCTACTCCTACGAGCAGTACTTC. It specifies CSVFSHVTGYSYEQYF.

The chain recombines TRBV4-3 with TRBJ1-4; 9 bases map to TRBD1. CDR1 and CDR2 (germline): LGHNA, YSLEER. CDR3 size: 15 residues. V shed 2 bases and J 10 bases; nucleotides not matched to a gene: 8. DNA of the CDR3: TGCGCCAGCAGCCAAAGGACAGGGGTTAGCGGAAAACTGTTTTTT. It yields the protein CASSQRTGVSGKLFF.

The chain has TRBV12-3 or TRBV12-4 and TRBJ1-4, with D perhaps matching TRBD1 (5 bases). This CDR3 spans 13 amino acids. Trimming removed 8 bases at V and 7 bases at J, with 14 bases between. CDR3 loop: CASSDSQGEKLFF. CDR3 nucleotide sequence: TGTGCCAGCTCCGACAGCCAGGGTGAAAAACTGTTTTTT.

V is TRBV12-5 and J is TRBJ1-1; D remains ambiguous. The germline V gene has CDR1 LGHNT and CDR2 FRNRAP. The CDR3 loop spans 15 amino acids. V was shortened by 0 bases and J by 0 bases, with 8 bases between the two germline ends. CDR3 loop: CASGLVVRLNTEAFF. For the CDR3, the DNA is TGTGCTAGTGGTTTGGTAGTCAGGCTGAACACTGAAGCTTTCTTT. Complete variable domain (other parts from reference TRBV12-5 and TRBJ1-1): DARVTQTPRHKVTEMGQEVTMRCQPILGHNTVFWYRQTMMQGLELLAYFRNRAPLDDSGMPKDRFSAEMPDATLATLKIQPSEPRDSAVYFCASGLVVRLNTEAFFGQGTRLTVV.

In DNA form, the CDR3 reads TGTGCCAGCAGTGGGACAGGGTGGGGTTCACCCCTCCACTTT. It specifies CASSGTGWGSPLHF. The V call is TRBV2, the J call TRBJ1-6; 8 positions agree with TRBD1. The junction had 5 bases not matched to a gene; V was cut back by 4 bases and J by 9 bases. The CDR3 runs 14 residues. From germline, CDR1 is SNHLY and CDR2 FYNNEI.

This chain connects TRBV15 to TRBJ1-5; tentatively, D is TRBD1 (6 bases). With 4 bases removed from V and 0 bases from J, the gap between germline ends came to 19 bases. CDR3 size: 18 residues. Looked up from germline, CDR1 is LNHNV and CDR2 is YYDKDF (reference sequence). This CDR3 reads CATSKGFRDNNSNQPQHF. Here the CDR3 DNA reads TGTGCCACCAGCAAAGGGTTTCGGGACAACAATAGCAATCAGCCCCAGCATTTT. Full variable domain (remainder filled in from reference TRBV15 and TRBJ1-5): DAMVIQNPRYQVTQFGKPVTLSCSQTLNHNVMYWYQQKSSQAPKLLFHYYDKDFNNEADTPDNFQSRRPNTSFCFLDIRSPGLGDTAMYLCATSKGFRDNNSNQPQHFGDGTRLSIL.

The chain is built from TRBV6-6 and TRBJ1-4, with a possible D match to TRBD1 (6 bases). Germline loops: CDR1 MNHNY, CDR2 SVGAGI (reference sequence). This CDR3 region has 15 residues. Trimming stripped 2 bases from V and 7 bases from J, with 14 bases between. In nucleotides, the CDR3 is TGTGCCAGCAGTTACCAACAGGGCCTAAGTGAAAAACTGTTTTTT. Its protein product is CASSYQQGLSEKLFF.

The chain has TRBV28 and TRBJ2-7, with D perhaps matching TRBD1 (5 bases). This CDR3 is 13 amino acids long. The V and J ends lost 7 bases and 7 bases respectively, with 17 bases between them. CDR1 and CDR2 (germline): MDHEN, SYDVKM. The CDR3 nucleotides read TGTGCCAGCACTCAGGGTCTGTTCCTGGAGCAGTACTTC. Protein sequence: CASTQGLFLEQYF.

The chain carries TRBV3-1 (or the pseudogene TRBV3-2) and TRBJ1-3; D may be TRBD1 (6 bases). The CDR3 covers 16 residues. CDR1 and CDR2 (germline): LGHDT, YNNKEL (reference sequence). The V end lost 1 base, the J end lost 0 bases, and 10 bases lay between the germline ends. As DNA, the CDR3 is TGTGCCAGCAGCCAAGCGGACAGCAACTCTGGAAACACCATATATTTT. Amino acids: CASSQADSNSGNTIYF.

The chain joins TRBV7-3 to TRBJ2-1; perhaps TRBD2 as D (5 bases). Germline values: CDR1 SGHTA, CDR2 FQGTGA. The V end was cut by 0 bases, the J end by 8 bases, with 14 bases between. The CDR3 covers 15 residues. This CDR3 is CASSLTRERGHEQFF. The CDR3 bases are TGTGCCAGCAGCTTAACGAGGGAGCGAGGCCATGAGCAGTTCTTC. The full variable domain, completed using reference TRBV7-3 and TRBJ2-1, is GAGVSQTPSNKVTEKGKYVELRCDPISGHTALYWYRQSLGQGPEFLIYFQGTGAADDSGLPNDRFFAVRPEGSVSTLKIQRTERGDSAVYLCASSLTRERGHEQFFGPGTRLTVL.